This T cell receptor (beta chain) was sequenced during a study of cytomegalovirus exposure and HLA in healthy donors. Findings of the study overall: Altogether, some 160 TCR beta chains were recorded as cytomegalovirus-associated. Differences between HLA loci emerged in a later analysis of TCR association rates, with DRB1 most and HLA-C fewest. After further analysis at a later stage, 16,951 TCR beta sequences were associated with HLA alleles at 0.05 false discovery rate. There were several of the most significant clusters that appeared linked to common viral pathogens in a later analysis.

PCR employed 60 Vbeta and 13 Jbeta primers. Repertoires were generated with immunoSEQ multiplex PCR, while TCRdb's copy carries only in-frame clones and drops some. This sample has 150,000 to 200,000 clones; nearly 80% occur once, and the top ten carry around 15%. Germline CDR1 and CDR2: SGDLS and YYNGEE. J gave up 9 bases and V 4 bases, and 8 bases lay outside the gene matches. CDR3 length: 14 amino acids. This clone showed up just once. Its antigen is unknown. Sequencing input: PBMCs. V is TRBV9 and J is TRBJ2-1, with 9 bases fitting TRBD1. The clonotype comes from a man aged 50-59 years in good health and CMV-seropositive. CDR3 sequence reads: CASSPDRGRGEQFF. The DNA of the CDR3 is TGTGCCAGCAGCCCCGACAGGGGGAGGGGTGAGCAGTTCTTC.